The present T cell receptor beta chain was sequenced within a study of blood T cell repertoires in COVID-19. Study context: There were acute and convalescent COVID-19 samples, and they came from the United States, Italy and Spain. PBMCs, B-cell-depleted T cells, or T cells were the source of the cDNA or gDNA that made up the material.

Per the original data handling: How many nucleated cells were present was estimated from reference gene primer amplification. TCRdb keeps only in-frame clones here, not all; method: immunoSEQ multiplex PCR. The V and J calls and the clone size are those of that table, but D and trimming were determined from the DNA. The table has some 240,000 clones, about 90% seen once. Trimming cost V 9 bases and J 0 bases, with 6 bases left between them. Germline V gene data show CDR1 as KGHSH and CDR2 as LQKENI. The CDR3 runs 13 residues. Patients from Seattle were sampled longitudinally, starting during active infection.

The sequence came from a woman in her fifties or sixties with COVID-19, enrolled during active disease. J is TRBJ1-6 and V is TRBV18; no clear D gene. The sample taken for sequencing was peripheral blood. Written as DNA, the CDR3 is TGTGCCAGTTGCAGCTCCTATAATTCACCCCTCCACTTT. This codes for CASCSSYNSPLHF.